This entry concerns a single T cell receptor beta chain. Its antigen remains unidentified. No clone much larger than this one lies a single base away; base qualities are absent. These data are taken from a study of blood T cell repertoires in COVID-19 (dated by TCRdb to 2020 to 2021). Looking at the study overall: The collaborator samples originated in the United States, Italy and Spain and spanned the acute and convalescent phases of COVID-19. Deeply sampled blood TCRbeta repertoires from subjects exposed to, actively infected with, or recovered from COVID-19 were included in the dataset. Where available, HLA class I and class II types were obtained from metadata supplied by the sample provider rather than from assay-based typing. Samples came from the ongoing ImmuneRACE study (first 160 participants) plus 1,254 subjects from 6 global collaborators. The repertoires were released in a freely available public database meant as a resource for research on the immune response to SARS-CoV-2. A de-identified subject ID, COVID-19 status, age in years and sex were almost always included in the sample metadata. The prospective study material was composed of cDNA or gDNA derived from T cells, B-cell-depleted T cells, or PBMCs.

Paper-wide results and their limitations: The quantity of clinical and demographic metadata differed by source and by participant and was supplied without curation.

The immunoSEQ Assay, a bias-controlled multiplex PCR, was used to amplify TCRbeta CDR3 regions from genomic DNA. The original pipeline was this. Nucleated cell counts per sample were estimated from amplification of reference gene primers within the assay. To quantify the absolute abundance of each unique TCRbeta CDR3 rearrangement, sequence reads were collapsed and filtered. For each sample, productive Simpson clonality was calculated by taking the square root of Simpson's diversity index across productive rearrangements. TCRdb provides this immuneACCESS table in a form limited to in-frame rearrangements. Some clones are lacking; in checked studies, under half of them reflect an unresolved V gene, and why the rest are absent is not known. The V and J calls and clone size were taken over from that table, and D and trimming were inferred from the DNA. The sample profile shows fewer than 300,000 clones; 70% to 90% of them were found once. About 8.6% of the sample is taken by the ten largest.

The V end gives up 3 bases and the J end 7 bases, leaving 12 bases in the junction not matched to a gene. The germline V gene specifies SGDLS as CDR1 and YYNGEE as CDR2. The CDR3 sequence holds 16 residues, the cysteine and phenylalanine included. Only the CDR3 DNA is retained, 48 bases long and in frame from the first base. Collaborating institutions collected whole blood in K2EDTA tubes following their own protocols. For TCRbeta analysis, collaborators shipped samples as frozen whole blood, isolated PBMCs, or DNA extracted from either of those sample types. The sequence derives from a man younger than 35 with active or convalescent COVID-19. Sequencing was performed on peripheral blood. The receptor chain draws on TRBV9 and TRBJ2-1; 8 junctional bases match TRBD2. CDR3 region: CASSGGAGGVLNEQFF. The nucleotides read TGTGCCAGCAGCGGTGGGGCGGGGGGTGTTTTAAATGAGCAGTTCTTC.